This entry features one T cell receptor beta chain sequence. The CDR3 consists of 16 residues. From germline, CDR1 is SGHNT and CDR2 YYREEE (reference sequence). The ends were cut back, 0 bases at V and 0 bases at J, with 13 bases in the middle. The assay was immunoSEQ multiplex PCR, and TCRdb's table has in-frame clones only and misses some. The repertoire holds tens of thousands of clones, with approximately 88% as singletons. These data belong to a study of blood T cell repertoires in COVID-19. The chain couples TRBV5-4 to TRBJ2-7; D gene ambiguous. The receptor comes from a woman of 80 years or more with active or convalescent COVID-19. The sample was peripheral blood. CDR3 bases: TGTGCCAGCAGCTTGGGCCCTTCGATCGGCTCCTACGAGCAGTACTTC. This sequence encodes CASSLGPSIGSYEQYF.